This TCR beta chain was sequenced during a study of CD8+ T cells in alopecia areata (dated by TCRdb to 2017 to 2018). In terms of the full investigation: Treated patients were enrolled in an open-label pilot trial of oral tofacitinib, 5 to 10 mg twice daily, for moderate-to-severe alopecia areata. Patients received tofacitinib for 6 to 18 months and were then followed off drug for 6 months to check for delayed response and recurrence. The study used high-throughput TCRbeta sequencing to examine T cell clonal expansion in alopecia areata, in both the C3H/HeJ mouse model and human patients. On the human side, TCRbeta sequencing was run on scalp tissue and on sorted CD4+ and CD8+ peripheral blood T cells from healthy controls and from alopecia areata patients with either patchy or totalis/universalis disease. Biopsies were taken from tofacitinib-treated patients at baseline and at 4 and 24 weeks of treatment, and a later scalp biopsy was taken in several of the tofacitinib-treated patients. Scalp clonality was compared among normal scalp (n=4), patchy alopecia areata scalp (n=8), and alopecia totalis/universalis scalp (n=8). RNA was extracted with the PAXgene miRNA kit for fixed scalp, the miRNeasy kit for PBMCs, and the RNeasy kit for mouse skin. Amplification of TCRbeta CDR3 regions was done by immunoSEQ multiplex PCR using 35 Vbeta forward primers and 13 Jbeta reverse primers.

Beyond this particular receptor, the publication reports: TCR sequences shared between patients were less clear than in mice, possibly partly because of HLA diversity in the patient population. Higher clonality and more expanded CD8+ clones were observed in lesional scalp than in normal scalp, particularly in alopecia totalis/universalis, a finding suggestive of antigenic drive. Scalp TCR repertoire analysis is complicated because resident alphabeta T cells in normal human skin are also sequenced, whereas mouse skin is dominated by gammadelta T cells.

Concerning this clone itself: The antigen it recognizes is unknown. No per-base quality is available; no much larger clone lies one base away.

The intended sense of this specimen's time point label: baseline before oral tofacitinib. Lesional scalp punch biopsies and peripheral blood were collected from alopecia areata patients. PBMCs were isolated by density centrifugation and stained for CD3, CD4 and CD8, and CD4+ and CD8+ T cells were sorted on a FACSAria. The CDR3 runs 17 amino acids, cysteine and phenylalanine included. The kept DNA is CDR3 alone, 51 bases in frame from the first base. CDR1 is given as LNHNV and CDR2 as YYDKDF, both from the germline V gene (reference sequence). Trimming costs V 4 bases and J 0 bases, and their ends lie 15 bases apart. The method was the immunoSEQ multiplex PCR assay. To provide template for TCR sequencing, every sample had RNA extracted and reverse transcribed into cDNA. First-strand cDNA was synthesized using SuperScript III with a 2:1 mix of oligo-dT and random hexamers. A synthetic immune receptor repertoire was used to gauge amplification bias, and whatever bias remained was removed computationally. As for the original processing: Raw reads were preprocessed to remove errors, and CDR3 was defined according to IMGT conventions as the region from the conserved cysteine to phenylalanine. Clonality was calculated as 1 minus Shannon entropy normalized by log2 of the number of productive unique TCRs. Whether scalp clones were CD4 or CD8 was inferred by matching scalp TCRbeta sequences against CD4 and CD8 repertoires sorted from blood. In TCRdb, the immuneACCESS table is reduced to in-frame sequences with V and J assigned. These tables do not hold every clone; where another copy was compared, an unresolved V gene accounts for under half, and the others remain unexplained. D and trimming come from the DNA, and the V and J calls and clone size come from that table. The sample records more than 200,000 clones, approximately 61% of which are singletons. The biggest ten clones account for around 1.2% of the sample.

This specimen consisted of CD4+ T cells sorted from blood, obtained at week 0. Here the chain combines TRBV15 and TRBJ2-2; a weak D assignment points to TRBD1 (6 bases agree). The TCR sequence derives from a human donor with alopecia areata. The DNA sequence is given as TGTGCCACCAGCACAGGTGACAGGCGAGCGAACACCGGGGAGCTGTTTTTT. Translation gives CATSTGDRRANTGELFF.